A selection of T cell receptor beta chains follows, all from one sample in a study of T cell repertoires in aging, cancer and after chemotherapy. MiXCR, run by TCRdb on the multiplex PCR reads, gives a single entry per CDR3 protein. The sample has approximately 9,700 distinct CDR3 sequences, 25% to 30% seen once. The specimen sequenced was blood. The receptors come from a human donor in good health. CDR3s include the opening cysteine and the closing phenylalanine or tryptophan. The D gene is left open where the match is weak. Clone size is given for some rows only: seen once, a few or many times, or a class if the clone is expanded.

DNA: TGCAGTGCCAAGATAGCGGGAGGGGAAATAGGTACGCAGTATTTT
CDR3: CSAKIAGGEIGTQYF
J: TRBJ2-3
D: TRBD2
V: TRBV20-1
size: few

DNA: TGTGCCAGTCACAGGGACCCCGACACTGAAGCTTTCTTT
CDR3: CASHRDPDTEAFF
J: TRBJ1-1
D: NA
V: TRBV6-1
size: medium-sized

DNA: TGTGCCATCAGTGAGCGGGAGAGAAACACCATATATTTT
CDR3: CAISERERNTIYF
J: TRBJ1-3
D: NA
V: TRBV10-3
size: medium-sized

DNA: TGTGCCTGGAGTGTAGTGGGGCTAAGAAACACCATATATTTT
CDR3: CAWSVVGLRNTIYF
J: TRBJ1-3
D: NA
V: TRBV30
size: medium-sized

DNA: TGTGCCAGCAGTTTAGGGGCGACCCAAGCCCAAGAGACCCAGTACTTC
CDR3: CASSLGATQAQETQYF
J: TRBJ2-5
D: NA
V: TRBV12-3/TRBV12-4
size: NA

DNA: TGTGCCAGCAGCACGGGGAGACAGGGGGCGGAGGAGCAGTACTTC
CDR3: CASSTGRQGAEEQYF
J: TRBJ2-7
D: TRBD1
V: TRBV4-2
size: few

DNA: TGCAGTGCTACCGGACAAAAATACGAGCAGTACTTC
CDR3: CSATGQKYEQYF
J: TRBJ2-7
D: NA
V: TRBV20-1
size: medium-sized

DNA: TGTGCCAGCAGCCATGCCGACAGTGACGAAAAACTGTTTTTT
CDR3: CASSHADSDEKLFF
J: TRBJ1-4
D: NA
V: TRBV7-9
size: NA

DNA: TGCGCCAGCAGCTTGGACAGGGGCACTGAAGCTTTCTTT
CDR3: CASSLDRGTEAFF
J: TRBJ1-1
D: TRBD1
V: TRBV5-1
size: NA

DNA: TGTGCCAGCAGTGATAGGCCGGACAGGGGGGAAGAGACCCAGTACTTC
CDR3: CASSDRPDRGEETQYF
J: TRBJ2-5
D: TRBD1
V: TRBV6-4
size: NA

DNA: TGTGCCAGCAGCCCAGAAAACACCGGGGAGCTGTTTTTT
CDR3: CASSPENTGELFF
J: TRBJ2-2
D: NA
V: TRBV6-5
size: NA

DNA: TGTGCCAGCGGCAGACAGCATCAAGAGACCCAGTACTTC
CDR3: CASGRQHQETQYF
J: TRBJ2-5
D: NA
V: TRBV5-6
size: few

DNA: TGTGCCAGCAGCTGGGACGGCCGAGAGACCCAGTACTTC
CDR3: CASSWDGRETQYF
J: TRBJ2-5
D: NA
V: TRBV5-6
size: NA

DNA: TGTGCCAGCAGTTACTCCCTAGCGGGGGGAATAACCTACGAGCAGTACTTC
CDR3: CASSYSLAGGITYEQYF
J: TRBJ2-7
D: TRBD2
V: TRBV6-5
size: few

DNA: TGTGCCAGCAGCTTAGGTACCTTAGGCCTATTTCGGCAGTACTTC
CDR3: CASSLGTLGLFRQYF
J: TRBJ2-7
D: NA
V: TRBV11-1
size: medium-sized

DNA: TGTGCCAGCAGATATGAGGGGACCGCCGTGGGGACCCAGTACTTC
CDR3: CASRYEGTAVGTQYF
J: TRBJ2-5
D: NA
V: TRBV6-5
size: NA

DNA: TGTGCCAGCAGCTTGGGGGCGGGAGCTAACGGGGAGCTGTTTTTT
CDR3: CASSLGAGANGELFF
J: TRBJ2-2
D: TRBD2
V: TRBV5-6
size: medium-sized

DNA: TGTGCCAGCAGCTTGACCACAACTAGCACAGATACGCAGTATTTT
CDR3: CASSLTTTSTDTQYF
J: TRBJ2-3
D: NA
V: TRBV7-3
size: few

DNA: TGTGCCAGCAGCTTAATGGTAGATGCTCCTATGGGTGAGCAGTTCTTC
CDR3: CASSLMVDAPMGEQFF
J: TRBJ2-1
D: NA
V: TRBV13
size: NA

DNA: TGCGCCAGCAGCCAAGGGACACGGGGGCCGGGCTACACCTTC
CDR3: CASSQGTRGPGYTF
J: TRBJ1-2
D: NA
V: TRBV4-1
size: few

DNA: TGTGCCAGCAGTTACGAGCTCACCGGGACTAGCGGGATTGATACGCAGTATTTT
CDR3: CASSYELTGTSGIDTQYF
J: TRBJ2-3
D: TRBD2
V: TRBV6-2/TRBV6-3
size: few

DNA: TGTGCCAGCAGCACCCAATCGTTGCGGACGAGGAGGGTGGGGGCTTATGGCTACACCTTC
CDR3: CASSTQSLRTRRVGAYGYTF
J: TRBJ1-2
D: NA
V: TRBV11-2
size: few

DNA: TGTGCCAGCAGTCCATTGCACACGGCCAAACGAGGTACGCAGTATTTT
CDR3: CASSPLHTAKRGTQYF
J: TRBJ2-3
D: NA
V: TRBV27
size: medium-sized

DNA: TGTGCCAGCAGCTTAGTGGGGGAACTAGCGGGAGGGAGCTACAATGAGCAGTTCTTC
CDR3: CASSLVGELAGGSYNEQFF
J: TRBJ2-1
D: TRBD2
V: TRBV7-3
size: NA

DNA: TGCGCCAGCAGCCAAGAACAGCTACGAGGTTACGAGCAGTACTTC
CDR3: CASSQEQLRGYEQYF
J: TRBJ2-7
D: NA
V: TRBV19
size: NA

DNA: TGCAGTTTAGCGGGGCGGAGACCCCGCTACAATGAGCAGTTCTTC
CDR3: CSLAGRRPRYNEQFF
J: TRBJ2-1
D: TRBD2
V: TRBV20-1
size: NA

DNA: TGCGCCAGCAGCTCGGGACAGATGGAGCAGTACTTC
CDR3: CASSSGQMEQYF
J: TRBJ2-7
D: TRBD1
V: TRBV5-1
size: NA

DNA: TGCGCCAGCAGCGGGCGGGGACCCCTCCAAGAGACCCAGTACTTC
CDR3: CASSGRGPLQETQYF
J: TRBJ2-5
D: NA
V: TRBV5-1
size: NA

DNA: TGTGCCAGCAGTTACGTTGGGGGAGCCGGAGATGAGCAGTTCTTC
CDR3: CASSYVGGAGDEQFF
J: TRBJ2-1
D: NA
V: TRBV6-2/TRBV6-3
size: few

DNA: TGTGCCATCAATGAGGGACTAGCGGGAGGAAATTCAAGGGATACGCAGTATTTT
CDR3: CAINEGLAGGNSRDTQYF
J: TRBJ2-3
D: TRBD2
V: TRBV10-3
size: few

DNA: TGTGCCAGCAGTGGTGGGGAGGACAGGGGCTCGTCACCCCTCCACTTT
CDR3: CASSGGEDRGSSPLHF
J: TRBJ1-6
D: TRBD1
V: TRBV6-1
size: medium-sized

DNA: TGTGCCAGCAGCCTGGGACAGTCGAGCTCCTATAATTCACCCCTCCACTTT
CDR3: CASSLGQSSSYNSPLHF
J: TRBJ1-6
D: TRBD1
V: TRBV13
size: few

DNA: TGCGCCAGCAGCTTGGGAAGTAAGGGTACTGAAGCTTTCTTT
CDR3: CASSLGSKGTEAFF
J: TRBJ1-1
D: NA
V: TRBV5-1
size: few

DNA: TGTGCCAGCAGTTCCAGCCCTAGGGAGCAGTTCTTC
CDR3: CASSSSPREQFF
J: TRBJ2-1
D: NA
V: TRBV6-5
size: medium-sized

DNA: TGTGCCAGCAGTTTCGCGCGGGAGACGAGCCAAGAGACCCAGTACTTC
CDR3: CASSFARETSQETQYF
J: TRBJ2-5
D: TRBD2
V: TRBV12-3/TRBV12-4
size: NA

DNA: TGTGCCAGCAGTTTCCGGCCCCATAGGACAGTTGGCACAGATACGCAGTATTTT
CDR3: CASSFRPHRTVGTDTQYF
J: TRBJ2-3
D: NA
V: TRBV12-3/TRBV12-4
size: NA

DNA: TGTGCCAGCAGCTTAGATTCATACGGGGCCTACAAGCAGTACTTC
CDR3: CASSLDSYGAYKQYF
J: TRBJ2-7
D: NA
V: TRBV7-2
size: once

DNA: TGTGCCAGCAGTTTGGGTCTAGCACGGGTCGGGGAGCTGTTTTTT
CDR3: CASSLGLARVGELFF
J: TRBJ2-2
D: NA
V: TRBV12-3/TRBV12-4
size: NA

DNA: TGTGCCAGCAGCTTACAGAGGTATAATTCACCCCTCCACTTT
CDR3: CASSLQRYNSPLHF
J: TRBJ1-6
D: NA
V: TRBV11-2
size: NA

DNA: TGTGCCAGCAGTTTAGTTAGGGCCGGGGAGCTGTTTTTT
CDR3: CASSLVRAGELFF
J: TRBJ2-2
D: NA
V: TRBV28
size: few

DNA: TGCGCCAGCAGCGTGGGTTGGAGTAACACTGAAGCTTTCTTT
CDR3: CASSVGWSNTEAFF
J: TRBJ1-1
D: NA
V: TRBV5-1
size: NA

DNA: TGTGCCAGCAGCCCCCGACAGCCTAGCTCCTACAATGAGCAGTTCTTC
CDR3: CASSPRQPSSYNEQFF
J: TRBJ2-1
D: NA
V: TRBV11-2
size: few

DNA: TGTGCCAGCGGACCTGTGCTTGAGCAGTTCTTC
CDR3: CASGPVLEQFF
J: TRBJ2-1
D: NA
V: TRBV6-5
size: medium-sized

DNA: TGCAGCGTTGCACCAGCGGGAGCCTACGAGCAGTACTTC
CDR3: CSVAPAGAYEQYF
J: TRBJ2-7
D: TRBD2
V: TRBV29-1
size: NA

DNA: TGTGCCAGCAGTTACGATGAGAGTAGCTACAATGAGCAGTTCTTC
CDR3: CASSYDESSYNEQFF
J: TRBJ2-1
D: NA
V: TRBV6-5
size: NA

DNA: TGTGCCAGCAGTCTCGACAGACGCCGTAACTATGGCTACACCTTC
CDR3: CASSLDRRRNYGYTF
J: TRBJ1-2
D: NA
V: TRBV28
size: few

DNA: TGTGCCAGCAGTTACGGGGGTGGAACAGATACGCAGTATTTT
CDR3: CASSYGGGTDTQYF
J: TRBJ2-3
D: NA
V: TRBV6-1
size: NA

DNA: TGTGCCAGCGGTTTAATTTTTCGCCACCCTGGGACAGGGGTATATGCTGTGGATTCACCCCTCCACTTT
CDR3: CASGLIFRHPGTGVYAVDSPLHF
J: TRBJ1-6
D: TRBD1
V: TRBV6-5
size: NA

DNA: TGTGCCAGCAGCTTAGGTGTAGGGACTGGGAATGAGCAGTTCTTC
CDR3: CASSLGVGTGNEQFF
J: TRBJ2-1
D: NA
V: TRBV13
size: few

DNA: TGTGCCAGTAGTATAGGCGGAGCGATCTACGAGCAGTACTTC
CDR3: CASSIGGAIYEQYF
J: TRBJ2-7
D: NA
V: TRBV19
size: medium-sized

DNA: TGTGCCAGCAGCACCTACGGGGGAGGTCCTTACAATGAGCAGTTCTTC
CDR3: CASSTYGGGPYNEQFF
J: TRBJ2-1
D: NA
V: TRBV11-2
size: few

DNA: TGTGCCTGCCTTCTGGGACTAGCGGGAGACGAGCAGTACTTC
CDR3: CACLLGLAGDEQYF
J: TRBJ2-7
D: TRBD2
V: TRBV30
size: NA

DNA: TGTGCCAGCAGTTGGATACTAGCGGACATTTACGAGCAGTACTTC
CDR3: CASSWILADIYEQYF
J: TRBJ2-7
D: TRBD2
V: TRBV27
size: few

DNA: TGTGCCAGCAGCTTAGAGGTCTTCCTGGGAGATACGCAGTATTTT
CDR3: CASSLEVFLGDTQYF
J: TRBJ2-3
D: NA
V: TRBV7-3
size: NA

DNA: TGTGCCAGCAGTCTGACAGGGGCGGGAAACATTCAGTACTTC
CDR3: CASSLTGAGNIQYF
J: TRBJ2-4
D: TRBD1
V: TRBV7-3
size: few

DNA: TGCGCCAGCAGCTCTTCAGGGGGCAAGATTGAAGCTTTCTTT
CDR3: CASSSSGGKIEAFF
J: TRBJ1-1
D: TRBD1
V: TRBV5-1
size: NA

DNA: TGTGCCAGCAGTTACTACAGGGGGGGGGGAGATACGCAGTATTTT
CDR3: CASSYYRGGGDTQYF
J: TRBJ2-3
D: NA
V: TRBV6-5
size: medium-sized